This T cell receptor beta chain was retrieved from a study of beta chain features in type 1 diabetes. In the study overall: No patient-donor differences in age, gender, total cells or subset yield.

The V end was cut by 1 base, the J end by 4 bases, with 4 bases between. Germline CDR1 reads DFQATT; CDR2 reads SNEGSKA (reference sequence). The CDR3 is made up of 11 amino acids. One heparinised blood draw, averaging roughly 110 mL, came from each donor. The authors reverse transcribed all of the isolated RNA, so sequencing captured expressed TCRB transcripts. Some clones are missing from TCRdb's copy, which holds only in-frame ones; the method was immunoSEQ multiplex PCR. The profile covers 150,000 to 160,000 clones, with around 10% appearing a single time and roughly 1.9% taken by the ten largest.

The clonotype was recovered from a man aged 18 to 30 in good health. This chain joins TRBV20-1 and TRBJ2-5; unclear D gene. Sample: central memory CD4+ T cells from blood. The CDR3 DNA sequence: TGCAGTGCTAGAGTCATAGAGACCCAGTACTTC. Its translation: CSARVIETQYF.